One and the same sample provided the 32 T cell receptor beta chains below, sequenced in a study of regulatory T cells in long-lasting Graves disease. Arm-PCR of CDR3 regions with iRepertoire HTBI primers generated TCR beta libraries. TCRdb used MiXCR to reprocess the multiplex PCR reads, holding one entry per CDR3 protein. The sample shows about 560,000 distinct CDR3 sequences, roughly a sixth of them seen only once. Described time point: newly diagnosed GD, antithyroid drugs for less than 3 months. Construction of the TCR library relied on RNA isolated from PBMCs. The sample also formed part of further work on T cells in Graves' hyperthyroidism and ophthalmopathy.

The sequencing here drew on peripheral blood mononuclear cells (PBMCs), taken at new diagnosis, from a patient treated with antithyroid drugs. These receptors came from a young man with Graves disease.

This clonotype was picked up a small number of times. The rearrangement uses TRBV29-1 and TRBJ1-2, with TRBD1 matching 7 bases. Germline CDR1 is SQVTM and CDR2 is ANQGSEA. Trimming removed 4 bases from V and 5 bases from J; junction bases left unmatched: 10. The CDR3 extends over 14 amino acids. The CDR3 protein is CSVGRQGSQYGYTF. For the CDR3, the DNA is TGCAGCGTTGGACGACAGGGTTCGCAGTATGGCTACACCTTC.

In this sample, this clonotype turned up a few times. This chain uses TRBV6-2 or TRBV6-3 with TRBJ2-1, with D perhaps TRBD2 (6 bases). The V gene's germline CDR1 is MNHEY and CDR2 SVGEGT. The CDR3 extends over 12 amino acids. With 6 bases removed from V and 10 bases from J, the gap between germline ends came to 13 bases. The CDR3 region has the DNA TGTGCCAGCAGCTCCTCCGGGAGAGAGCAGTTCTTC. This sequence encodes CASSSSGREQFF.

This clonotype was detected only a few times. The V and J genes are TRBV11-2 and TRBJ2-3; possible D gene TRBD2, 7 bases. This CDR3 spans 17 amino acids. Germline lookup yields CDR1 SGHAT and CDR2 FQNNGV. Trimming stripped 6 bases from V and 3 bases from J, with 22 bases between. This chain's CDR3 is CASRPGEGWQLTDTQYF. Written as DNA, the CDR3 is TGTGCCAGCAGGCCAGGGGAGGGATGGCAGCTTACAGATACGCAGTATTTT.

Ten or more counts support this clonotype. The gene calls are TRBV18 and TRBJ1-1; a weak D match, TRBD1 (5 bases). The CDR3 sequence is 15 residues long. The germline V gene encodes CDR1 KGHSH and CDR2 LQKENI. The V gene lost 2 bases and the J gene lost 0 bases, with 10 bases spanning the gap. The CDR3 is CASSPYRGMNTEAFF. As DNA, the CDR3 is TGTGCCAGCTCACCATATCGGGGGATGAACACTGAAGCTTTCTTT.

There are a few counts of this clonotype. Germline is not matched at one junction end, which may reflect a read error. V usage is TRBV29-1 and J usage is TRBJ2-1; tentative D call: TRBD1 (6 bases). Germline V gene sequence: CDR1 SQVTM, CDR2 ANQGSEA. The CDR3 runs to 15 residues. The CDR3 bases are TGCAGCGTGGAAGGACAGTGGTCTTCCTACAATGAGCAGTTCTTC. This gives the protein CSVEGQWSSYNEQFF.

This clonotype was detected many times. The chain carries TRBV12-3 or TRBV12-4 and TRBJ2-1; 8 positions agree with TRBD2. V lost 4 bases and J lost 0; bases outside the gene matches: 11. The CDR3 length is 18 residues. CDR3 sequence reads: CASSSDIVAGSSYNEQFF. DNA for the CDR3: TGTGCCAGCAGTTCCGACATTGTAGCGGGGAGCTCCTACAATGAGCAGTTCTTC.

On this clonotype itself: This may stem from a read error, because a much larger clone lies one nucleotide away. The chain employs TRBV12-3 or TRBV12-4 and TRBJ2-1, with 13 bases identical to TRBD2. The CDR3 length is 15 residues. CDR3 sequence: CASRKLAGGLDEQLF. CDR3 bases: TGTGCCAGCAGGAAACTAGCGGGAGGGCTCGATGAGCAGCTCTTC.

The chain is built from TRBV10-3 and TRBJ2-7; 8 bases are a match to TRBD1. The J call may be wrong; the DNA end is better matched by TRBJ2-5. The CDR3 is 13 amino acids. Per the germline V gene, CDR1 is ENHRY and CDR2 is SYGVKD. In DNA form, the CDR3 reads TGTGCCACCAGAGACAGGGGCCAAGAGACCCAGTACTTC. Its protein product is CATRDRGQETQYF.

This chain uses TRBV7-3 with TRBJ1-2; D possibly corresponds to TRBD1 (5 bases). This CDR3 spans 13 amino acids. V was cut by 5 bases and J by 3 bases, with 10 bases left in between. Germline CDR1 and CDR2: SGHTA and FQGTGA. Here the CDR3 reads CASSTRGDYGYTF. The CDR3 DNA reads TGTGCCAGCAGCACCCGGGGGGACTATGGCTACACCTTC.

This clonotype was counted many times. This chain uses TRBV7-9 with TRBJ2-3, with D possibly matching TRBD2 (5 bases). The CDR3 contains 17 residues. V shed 1 base and J shed 2 bases, with 16 bases lying between them. CDR1 and CDR2 from the germline V gene are SEHNR and FQNEAQ (reference sequence). The CDR3 nucleotides are TGTGCCAGCAGCTTAGAGCTCAGCGGAGGTTACACAGATACGCAGTATTTT. Its translation: CASSLELSGGYTDTQYF.

This clonotype was seen repeatedly, ten times or more. V usage is TRBV6-1 and J usage is TRBJ2-7, with 7 bases that match TRBD1. Trimming cost V 6 bases and J 3 bases; bases outside gene matches: 17. The germline V gene encodes CDR1 MNHNS and CDR2 SASEGT. The CDR3 is 17 residues long. CDR3 loop: CASSTAQTGRRYYEQYF. DNA for the CDR3: TGTGCCAGCAGCACAGCTCAGACAGGGCGACGCTACTACGAGCAGTACTTC.

Of note for this clonotype: Since a much larger clone is just one base distant, this may be a read error. The genes are TRBV3-1 and TRBJ1-1; D unresolved. Looked up from germline, CDR1 is LGHDT and CDR2 is YNNKEL (reference sequence). This CDR3 spans 15 amino acids. V was shortened by 1 base and J by 2 bases, with 11 bases between the two germline ends. This CDR3 is CASSQGWQTNTEAFF. Here the CDR3 DNA reads TGTGCCAGCAGCCAAGGATGGCAGACCAACACTGAAGCTTTCTTT.

This clonotype occurred many times. The chain links TRBV11-3 to TRBJ2-1; TRBD1 agrees at 7 bases. The germline V gene encodes CDR1 SGHNT and CDR2 YENEEA. The CDR3 has 14 residues. With 3 bases clipped from V and 2 bases from J, the junction kept 1 base outside the gene matches. CDR3 sequence (DNA): TGTGCCAGCAGCTTGCAGGGGGCCTACAATGAGCAGTTCTTC. The encoded protein is CASSLQGAYNEQFF.

In its sample, this clonotype was seen a few times. The chain uses TRBV6-1 and TRBJ2-1, with D maybe TRBD1 (6 bases). The germline gives CDR1 MNHNS, CDR2 SASEGT. Trimming removed 6 bases at V and 8 bases at J, with 14 bases between. CDR3 length: 13 amino acids. CDR3 loop: CASRLTGSHEQFF. CDR3 in DNA: TGTGCCAGCAGGCTCACAGGGTCTCATGAGCAGTTCTTC.

J is TRBJ2-5 and V is TRBV20-1; 8 bases fit TRBD2. The V and J ends lost 5 bases and 3 bases, in that order; junction bases with no gene match: 2. From germline, CDR1 is DFQATT and CDR2 SNEGSKA (reference sequence). This CDR3 contains 12 residues. CDR3 nucleotides: TGCAGTGCTCCCGGGGGGGAAGAGACCCAGTACTTC. Residues: CSAPGGEETQYF.

This clonotype showed up just once. A far larger clone is only one base removed, so a read error is likely. The chain has TRBV11-1 and TRBJ2-5; TRBD1 aligns across 11 bases. J gave up 4 bases and V 2 bases, and 6 bases lay outside the gene matches. The CDR3 has 16 residues. Germline CDR1 SGHAT, CDR2 FQDESV (reference sequence). The CDR3 DNA reads TGTGCCAGCAGCTTAATGGGGACAGGGGGGACAGAGACCCAGTACTTC. This gives the protein CASSLMGTGGTETQYF.

On this clonotype: With a much larger clone just one base away, this may be a read error. The genes are TRBV20-1 and TRBJ2-7; 7 bases match TRBD2. V shed 0 bases, J shed 1 base, and the junction held 6 bases outside the gene matches. From germline, CDR1 is DFQATT and CDR2 SNEGSKA (reference sequence). This CDR3 contains 15 residues. In DNA form, the CDR3 reads TGCAGTGCTAGAGATCTAGCGGTAGGGTCCTACGAGCAGTACTTC. This encodes CSARDLAVGSYEQYF.

This sequence joins TRBV2 and TRBJ1-6; D is unclear. Trimming stripped 4 bases from V and 8 bases from J, with 9 bases between. The CDR3 has 13 residues. Germline V gives CDR1 SNHLY, CDR2 FYNNEI. CDR3 DNA: TGTGCCAGCAGTGCCCCTCCGGATTCACCCCTCCACTTT. It encodes CASSAPPDSPLHF.

This clonotype was recorded a few times. The V gene is TRBV5-4, the J gene TRBJ2-7; D is ambiguous. The V and J ends lost 0 bases and 3 bases respectively, with 13 bases between them. This CDR3 comprises 15 residues. Per the germline V gene, CDR1 is SGHNT and CDR2 is YYREEE (reference sequence). This CDR3 reads CASSLEPQTDYEQYF. CDR3 coding DNA: TGTGCCAGCAGCTTGGAGCCGCAGACCGACTACGAGCAGTACTTC.

Ten or more counts support this clonotype. The V and J genes are TRBV3-1 and TRBJ1-1, with a possible D match to TRBD1 (5 bases). Per germline, CDR1 LGHDT and CDR2 YNNKEL (reference sequence). This CDR3 is 16 amino acids long. V was cut by 4 bases and J by 1 base, with 16 bases left in between. CDR3 nucleotides: TGTGCCAGCAGCCCGTTATACTTCGGGGCGAACACTGAAGCTTTCTTT. Translating gives CASSPLYFGANTEAFF.

This clonotype was seen many times. The chain combines TRBV27 with TRBJ2-5; D not certain. V was pared by 2 bases and J by 4 bases, with 11 bases between. Germline-derived CDR1 and CDR2 are MNHEY and SMNVEV (reference sequence). The CDR3 covers 14 residues. In nucleotides, the CDR3 is TGTGCCAGCAGTTTACGGATGATCGGAGAGACCCAGTACTTC. It specifies CASSLRMIGETQYF.

This clonotype was observed many times. This chain links TRBV7-9 with TRBJ2-3, with 9 bases fitting TRBD1. After removal of 8 bases from V and 4 bases from J, the junction contained 7 bases not matched to a gene. The CDR3 extends over 14 amino acids. Germline loops: CDR1 SEHNR, CDR2 FQNEAQ (reference sequence). The CDR3 DNA sequence: TGTGCCAGCGGCCGGGACAGGGTCCCAGATACGCAGTATTTT. Amino acids: CASGRDRVPDTQYF. Drawing the rest from reference TRBV7-9 and TRBJ2-3, the complete variable domain is DTGVSQNPRHKITKRGQNVTFRCDPISEHNRLYWYRQTLGQGPEFLTYFQNEAQLEKSRLLSDRFSAERPKGSFSTLEIQRTEQGDSAMYLCASGRDRVPDTQYFGPGTRLTVL.

This clonotype has just a few counts. CDR3 sequence: CASRPTTGNDGYTF. CDR3 nucleotide sequence: TGTGCCAGCAGACCCACGACAGGGAACGATGGCTACACCTTC. The chain links TRBV6-1 to TRBJ1-2; 7 positions agree with TRBD1. V was pared by 6 bases and J by 6 bases, with 10 bases of the junction left unmatched. The CDR3 length is 14 residues. In germline, CDR1 is MNHNS, CDR2 SASEGT.

As DNA, the CDR3 is TGCGCCAGCAGCTTGGCCGGGACAGGTGTACAAGAGACCCAGTACTTC. This encodes CASSLAGTGVQETQYF. The gene calls are TRBV5-1 and TRBJ2-5, with TRBD1 identical over 8 bases. Unmatched junction bases numbered 6, after V lost 0 bases and J lost 2 bases. Germline lookup yields CDR1 SGHRS and CDR2 YFSETQ. The CDR3 is 16 amino acids. The entire variable domain, with the rest obtained from reference TRBV5-1 and TRBJ2-5, is as follows: KAGVTQTPRYLIKTRGQQVTLSCSPISGHRSVSWYQQTPGQGLQFLFEYFSETQRNKGNFPGRFSGRQFSNSRSEMNVSTLELGDSALYLCASSLAGTGVQETQYFGPGTRLLVL.

This clonotype came up many times. The chain employs TRBV28 and TRBJ2-7, with TRBD2 as a possible D gene (6 bases). CDR1 MDHEN and CDR2 SYDVKM come from the germline V gene. V shed 2 bases and J shed 3 bases, with 11 bases lying between them. CDR3 length: 14 residues. CDR3 loop: CASSLVGSNYEQYF. CDR3 in DNA: TGTGCCAGCAGTTTAGTCGGGAGTAACTACGAGCAGTACTTC.

This clonotype was picked up many times. The chain recombines TRBV7-9 with TRBJ2-1; possible D gene TRBD1, 6 bases. Trimming pared 0 bases from V and 9 bases from J, leaving 9 bases between. Germline V gene lookup returns CDR1 SEHNR and CDR2 FQNEAQ (reference sequence). This CDR3 has 13 amino acids. The chain's CDR3 is CASSLAGQIEQFF. CDR3 DNA sequence: TGTGCCAGCAGCTTAGCGGGACAAATTGAGCAGTTCTTC.

This clonotype was counted only a few times. This chain connects TRBV6-9 to TRBJ1-1; no firm D call. V gave up 3 bases and J gave up 4 bases, with 15 bases separating them. Looked up from germline, CDR1 is MNHGY and CDR2 is SVAAGI. The CDR3 covers 15 residues. Here the CDR3 reads CASSYSPREVTEAFF. CDR3 nucleotides: TGTGCCAGCAGTTACTCCCCCCGAGAGGTCACTGAAGCTTTCTTT.

This sequence joins TRBV20-1 and TRBJ1-6; 7 nucleotides agree with TRBD1. V lost 5 bases and J lost 0; bases outside the gene matches: 7. The CDR3 totals 16 residues. The V gene's germline CDR1 is DFQATT and CDR2 SNEGSKA (reference sequence). The CDR3 loop is CSADKQGSSYNSPLHF. CDR3 nucleotides: TGCAGTGCTGATAAACAGGGGAGCTCCTATAATTCACCCCTCCACTTT.

The V call is TRBV6-5, the J call TRBJ2-1, with 9 bases aligning to TRBD1. The ends lost 0 bases at V and 12 bases at J; junction bases unmatched: 6. Germline V lookup: CDR1 MNHEY, CDR2 SVGAGI. The CDR3 extends over 14 amino acids. The CDR3 DNA follows: TGTGCCAGCAGTTACTCGGGAGACAGGGGGGTGCAGTTCTTC. This translates into CASSYSGDRGVQFF.

This clonotype was observed at least ten times. J is TRBJ2-3 and V is TRBV11-2; D remains ambiguous. Germline values: CDR1 SGHAT, CDR2 FQNNGV. V lost 0 bases and J lost 10, with 14 bases in between. This CDR3 region has 14 residues. The CDR3 is CASSLDTTPGSQYF. The CDR3 DNA follows: TGTGCCAGCAGCTTAGACACCACCCCAGGATCGCAGTATTTT.

The chain couples TRBV5-1 to TRBJ1-2, with TRBD1 identical over 9 bases. The CDR3 runs 15 residues. CDR1 SGHRS and CDR2 YFSETQ come from the germline V gene. Trimming removed 0 bases from V and 8 bases from J; junction bases left unmatched: 8. CDR3 sequence reads: CASSLGGQGFSGYTF. The DNA for the CDR3 is TGCGCCAGCAGCTTGGGGGGACAGGGTTTTTCCGGCTACACCTTC.

This clonotype has a handful of counts. This sequence joins TRBV10-3 and TRBJ1-4; D remains ambiguous. Germline V lookup: CDR1 ENHRY, CDR2 SYGVKD. This CDR3 is 13 amino acids long. The V end was cut by 6 bases, the J end by 3 bases, with 8 bases between. The CDR3 protein is CAIRSGPNEKLFF. In DNA form, the CDR3 reads TGTGCCATCAGGTCAGGACCTAATGAAAAACTGTTTTTT.